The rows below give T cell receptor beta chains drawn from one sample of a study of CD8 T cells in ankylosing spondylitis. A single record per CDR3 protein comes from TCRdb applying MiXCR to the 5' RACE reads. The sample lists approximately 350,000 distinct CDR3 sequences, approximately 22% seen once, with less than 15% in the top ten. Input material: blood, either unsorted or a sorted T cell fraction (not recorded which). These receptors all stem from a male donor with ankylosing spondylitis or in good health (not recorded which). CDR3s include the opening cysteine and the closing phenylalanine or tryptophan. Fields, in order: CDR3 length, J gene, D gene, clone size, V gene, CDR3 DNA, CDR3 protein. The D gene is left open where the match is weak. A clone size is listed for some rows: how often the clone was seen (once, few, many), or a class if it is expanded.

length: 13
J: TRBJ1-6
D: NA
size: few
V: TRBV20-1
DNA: TGCAGTGCTAGAGAGGGGGGTGGGTCACCCCTCCACTTT
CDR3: CSAREGGGSPLHF

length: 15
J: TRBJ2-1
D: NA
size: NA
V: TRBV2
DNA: TGTGCCAGCAGTGAATCGTACAGCTCCTACAATGAGCAGTTCTTC
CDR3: CASSESYSSYNEQFF

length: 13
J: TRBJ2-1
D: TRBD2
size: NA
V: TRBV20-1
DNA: TGCAGTGCTGTTAGCGGGGAGGCCCAGGAGCAGTTCTTC
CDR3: CSAVSGEAQEQFF

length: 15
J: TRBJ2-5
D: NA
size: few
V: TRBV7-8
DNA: TGTGCCAGCAGCGCATCGGTCCGGGGGCAAGAGACCCAGTACTTC
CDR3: CASSASVRGQETQYF

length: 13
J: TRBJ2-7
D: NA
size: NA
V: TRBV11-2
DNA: TGTGCCAGCAGCTTAGTGAGGGACTACGAGCAGTACTTC
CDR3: CASSLVRDYEQYF

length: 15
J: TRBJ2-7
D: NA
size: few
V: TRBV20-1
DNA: TGCAGTGCTAGAGATCACGACAGGTTTTTGGCCGAGCAGTACTTC
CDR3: CSARDHDRFLAEQYF

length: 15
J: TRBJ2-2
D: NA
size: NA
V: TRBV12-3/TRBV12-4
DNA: TGTGCCAGCAGTCTCGCGACAATGAACACCGGGGAGCTGTTTTTT
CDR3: CASSLATMNTGELFF

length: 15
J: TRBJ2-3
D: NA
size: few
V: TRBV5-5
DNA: TGTGCCAGCGCGGAGGAGCGCGGGCTCACAGATACGCAGTATTTT
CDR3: CASAEERGLTDTQYF

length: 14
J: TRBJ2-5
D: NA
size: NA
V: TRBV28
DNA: TGTGCCAGCAGAGATGGCATTAAGCAAGAGACCCAGTACTTC
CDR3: CASRDGIKQETQYF

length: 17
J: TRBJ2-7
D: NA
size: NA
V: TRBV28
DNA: TGTGCCAGCAATCCAGGATTACGGGTCTCCCGAGCCTACGAGCAGTACTTC
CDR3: CASNPGLRVSRAYEQYF

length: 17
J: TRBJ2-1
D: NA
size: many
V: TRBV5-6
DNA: TGTGCCAGCAGCGCTGGTAGGTGGTCCGGCTCCTACAATGAGCAGTTCTTC
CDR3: CASSAGRWSGSYNEQFF

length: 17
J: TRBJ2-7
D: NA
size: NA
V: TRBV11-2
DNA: TGTGCCAGCAGTCCCGGGACGGAACAGGCATTCGTCTACGAGCAGTACTTC
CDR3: CASSPGTEQAFVYEQYF

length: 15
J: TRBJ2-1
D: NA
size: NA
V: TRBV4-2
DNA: TGTGCCAGCAGCCAAGATGGAGCCCCAGTCAATGAGCAGTTCTTC
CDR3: CASSQDGAPVNEQFF

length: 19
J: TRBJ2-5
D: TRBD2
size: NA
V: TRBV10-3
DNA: TGTGCCATCAGTGAGTCGTTCGAGACTAGCGGGGGCCACCAAGAGACCCAGTACTTC
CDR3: CAISESFETSGGHQETQYF

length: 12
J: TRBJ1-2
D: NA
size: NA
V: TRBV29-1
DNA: TGCAGCGTTGAAGACTATGTTTATGGCTACACCTTC
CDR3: CSVEDYVYGYTF

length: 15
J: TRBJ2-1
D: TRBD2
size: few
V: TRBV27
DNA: TGTGCCAGCAGACCCGGACTAGCGGGGGGCGGGGAGCAGTTCTTC
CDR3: CASRPGLAGGGEQFF

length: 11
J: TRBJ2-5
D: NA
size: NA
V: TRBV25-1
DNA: TGTGCCAGCAGCGGGAACCCCGGTCGGTACTTC
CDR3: CASSGNPGRYF

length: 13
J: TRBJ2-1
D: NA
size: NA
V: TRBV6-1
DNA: TGTGCCAGCAGTATAACCCGGGGATATGAGCAGTTCTTC
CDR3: CASSITRGYEQFF

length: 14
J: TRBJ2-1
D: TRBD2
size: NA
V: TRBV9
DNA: TGTGCCAGCAGCCTCGGCGGGGGGGCCAGTGAGCAGTTCTTC
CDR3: CASSLGGGASEQFF

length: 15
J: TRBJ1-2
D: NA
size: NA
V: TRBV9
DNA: TGTGCCAGCAGCGCGGACCGGGGCCCGGGGCATGGCTACACCTTC
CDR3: CASSADRGPGHGYTF

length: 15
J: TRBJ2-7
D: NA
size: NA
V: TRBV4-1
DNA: TGCGCCAGCAGCCAAGAGGGAGACGGGAACTACGAGCAGTACTTC
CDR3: CASSQEGDGNYEQYF

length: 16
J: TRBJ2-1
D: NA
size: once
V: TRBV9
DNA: TGTGCCAGCAGCACCGGTGGGGGGGGCCGTATGGATGAGCAGTTCTTC
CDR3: CASSTGGGGRMDEQFF

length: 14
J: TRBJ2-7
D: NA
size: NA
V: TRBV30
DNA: TGTGCCTGGAGTGTACCAGGGCTTGCCTACGAGCAGTACTTC
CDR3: CAWSVPGLAYEQYF

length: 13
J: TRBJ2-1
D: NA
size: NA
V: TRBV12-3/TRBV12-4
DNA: TGTGCCAGCAGTTTACGCCTTCGCAATGAGCAGTTCTTC
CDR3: CASSLRLRNEQFF